This T cell receptor beta chain stems from a study of T cell changes during pregnancy in multiple sclerosis. Assay used: immunoSEQ multiplex PCR; TCRdb lists only in-frame clones, some missing. The table has roughly 120,000 clones, approximately 90% seen once. This clone appeared a single time. The receptor comes from a female donor with multiple sclerosis, enrolled in a pregnancy study. Material: peripheral blood, obtained in the third trimester of pregnancy.

CDR3 nucleotides: TGTGCCAGCTCACCCACAGGGTACCCGGAGCAGTACTTC. Its translation is CASSPTGYPEQYF. This chain links TRBV18 with TRBJ2-7; tentatively, D is TRBD1 (6 bases). V shed 3 bases and J shed 7 bases, with 13 bases lying between them. This CDR3 is 13 amino acids long. The germline V gene has CDR1 KGHSH and CDR2 LQKENI.